Shown below are 21 T cell receptor beta chains from a single sample sequenced in a study of monozygotic twins with inflammatory bowel disease. TCRdb reworked the 5' RACE reads into one entry per CDR3 protein, no DNA. The sample's table shows some 400,000 distinct CDR3 sequences. Source material: blood. Receptor source: a human donor with ulcerative colitis or Crohn's disease, or a healthy co-twin of an affected twin (not recorded which).

This chain links TRBV4-2 with TRBJ1-2; TCRdb proposes TRBD1, but this gene call is untestable without DNA. There are 14 residues in the CDR3. Germline CDR1 LGHNA, CDR2 YNFKEQ. The CDR3 sequence is CASSSGAPGYGYTF.

The CDR3 here is CASSFSTGLAGRTSTDTQYF. This chain uses TRBV28 with TRBJ2-3; TCRdb indicates TRBD2, and absent DNA this call remains unverified. The CDR3 has 20 amino acids. CDR1 and CDR2 (germline): MDHEN, SYDVKM.

The chain recombines TRBV7-7 with TRBJ2-2. This CDR3 spans 17 amino acids. Germline V CDR1 and CDR2: SSHAT, FNYEAQ (reference sequence). CDR3 in amino acids: CASSPRGQIFGTGELFF.

The genes are TRBV7-2 and TRBJ2-5; the D call from TCRdb, TRBD1, cannot be confirmed without DNA. Germline V CDR1 and CDR2: SGHTA, FQGNSA. This CDR3 has 13 residues. The CDR3 protein is CASSPRRVGGIYF. Filled out from reference TRBV7-2 and TRBJ2-5, the complete variable domain reads GAGVSQSPSNKVTEKGKDVELRCDPISGHTALYWYRQSLGQGLEFLIYFQGNSAPDKSGLPSDRFSAERTGGSVSTLTIQRTQQEDSAVYLCASSPRRVGGIYFGPGTRLLVL.

The genes are TRBV11-3 and TRBJ2-1; TCRdb names TRBD1, which stays unverified in the absence of DNA. CDR3 length equals 14 residues. CDR1 is SGHNT and CDR2 is YENEEA in the germline V gene. CDR3 loop: CASSLEQGADEQFF.

The V call is TRBV20-1, the J call TRBJ2-1; TCRdb selects TRBD2, and the lack of DNA leaves this call unchecked. CDR3 length equals 15 residues. CDR1 is DFQATT and CDR2 is SNEGSKA in the germline V gene (reference sequence). CDR3 region: CSASGGLALYNEQFF.

The chain employs TRBV7-2 and TRBJ1-5; TCRdb picks TRBD1, but there is no DNA to check that call. CDR1 is SGHTA, CDR2 FQGNSA, per germline. The CDR3 extends over 16 amino acids. This CDR3 reads CASSLEVRGSNQPQHF.

The V and J genes are TRBV20-1 and TRBJ1-4; TCRdb's D call, TRBD1, is unchecked because there is no DNA. In germline, CDR1 is DFQATT, CDR2 SNEGSKA (reference sequence). CDR3 size: 15 residues. CDR3 sequence reads: CSASDWDRRNEKLFF.

The chain recombines TRBV7-9 with TRBJ1-2; checking the TCRdb D call of TRBD1 is not possible without DNA. The CDR3 consists of 15 residues. Per the germline V gene, CDR1 is SEHNR and CDR2 is FQNEAQ (reference sequence). CDR3 residues: CASSRDRGLDYGYTF.

The chain carries TRBV6-1 and TRBJ1-1; the D gene TCRdb calls, TRBD1, cannot be checked with no DNA. This CDR3 has 16 amino acids. CDR1 and CDR2 (germline): MNHNS, SASEGT. The CDR3 sequence is CASSPGTGFMNTEAFF.

The chain joins TRBV13 to TRBJ2-2; no DNA is available, so the TRBD1 call from TCRdb remains unchecked. The length of the CDR3 is 16 residues. The germline V gene encodes CDR1 PRHDT and CDR2 FYEKMQ (reference sequence). The CDR3 spells CASSLSEAGYTGELFF.

The CDR3 here is CASSPDRLPANYGYTF. The chain links TRBV5-1 to TRBJ1-2; TCRdb's D call of TRBD1 is untestable without DNA. Germline loops: CDR1 SGHRS, CDR2 YFSETQ. CDR3 length: 16 residues.

The J gene is TRBJ1-3, the V gene TRBV20-1. This CDR3 spans 15 amino acids. Per germline, CDR1 DFQATT and CDR2 SNEGSKA (reference sequence). CDR3 sequence reads: CSARAQGSSGNTIYF.

This chain links TRBV20-1 with TRBJ2-1; lacking DNA, the TRBD2 call made by TCRdb goes unchecked. The CDR3 sequence is 13 residues long. Germline CDR1 reads DFQATT; CDR2 reads SNEGSKA (reference sequence). CDR3 amino acids: CSARVPPRGEQFF.

The chain's CDR3 is CSIGRFNEKLFF. The chain couples TRBV20-1 to TRBJ1-4. This CDR3 is 12 amino acids long. Germline CDR1 and CDR2: DFQATT and SNEGSKA (reference sequence).

The V call is TRBV7-8, the J call TRBJ2-7; TCRdb designates TRBD1, a call that cannot be tested without DNA. Germline V gene sequence: CDR1 SGHVS, CDR2 FQNEAQ. The CDR3 runs 13 residues. The CDR3 loop is CASTPPGADEQYF.

This rearrangement joins TRBV6-2 or TRBV6-3 to TRBJ2-2; checking the TCRdb D call of TRBD1 is not possible without DNA. Germline CDR1 reads MNHEY; CDR2 reads SVGEGT. The CDR3 is 15 residues long. Here the CDR3 reads CASKGQEQNTGELFF.

The chain links TRBV7-9 to TRBJ1-1; there is no DNA to check the TCRdb D call of TRBD1. The CDR3 loop spans 15 amino acids. Per germline, CDR1 SEHNR and CDR2 FQNEAQ (reference sequence). CDR3 region: CASSSPGNFLAEAFF.

V is TRBV5-1 and J is TRBJ2-3; TCRdb's D call, TRBD2, is unchecked because there is no DNA. The CDR3 consists of 15 residues. CDR1 and CDR2 (germline): SGHRS, YFSETQ. The CDR3 region is CASSLRRGDSDTQYF.

The J gene is TRBJ2-5, the V gene TRBV24-1; TCRdb lists TRBD2, though no DNA is available to test this call. Germline V CDR1 and CDR2: KGHDR, SFDVKD. The CDR3 is 13 amino acids. CDR3: CATSDGGLETQYF.

The chain has TRBV6-5 and TRBJ2-5; the D call from TCRdb, TRBD1, cannot be confirmed without DNA. Germline V lookup: CDR1 MNHEY, CDR2 SVGAGI. The CDR3 extends over 16 amino acids. CDR3 amino acids: CASSYGGHPGLETQYF.